This T cell receptor beta chain was recovered during a study of siplizumab effects on memory and regulatory T cells. Produced via immunoSEQ multiplex PCR; TCRdb's table is partial and in-frame only. The repertoire holds over 60,000 clones, with more than 80% as singletons. Study outcomes and limitations: Memory T cells appeared less diverse than naive cells, which seemed to contribute substantially to alloresponse. The study found that siplizumab significantly reduced alloreactive sequences traceable to unstimulated CD4+ memory cells. Whether the proliferating Tregs (from siplizumab cultures) were suppressive was not confirmed.

V lost 4 bases to trimming and J lost 1 base, with 14 bases between them. Germline V gives CDR1 MNHEY, CDR2 SVGAGI. CDR3 length: 15 residues. A remark on this clone: Its antigen is still unknown.

Sequencing was carried out using CD8+ T cells sorted from blood. V usage is TRBV6-5 and J usage is TRBJ2-7, with unresolved D. The TCR originated in a human donor in good health. The CDR3 reads CASSFSWDPSYEQYF. DNA for the CDR3: TGTGCCAGCAGTTTTTCATGGGATCCGTCCTACGAGCAGTACTTC.